Here is one T cell receptor (beta chain) with its context. Trimming stripped 1 base from V and 4 bases from J, with 6 bases between. CDR3 length equals 13 residues. A Seattle source enrolled patients during active infection and followed them longitudinally. These data come from a study of blood T cell repertoires in COVID-19. About the research overall: PBMCs, B-cell-depleted T cells, or T cells provided the cDNA or gDNA that made up the material.

In the study's own analysis: Nucleated cell counts were estimated from reference gene primer amplification. TCRdb's copy holds only in-frame clones and misses some; the assay was immunoSEQ multiplex PCR. V and J calls plus clone size are reproduced from that table; the DNA served to infer D and trimming. Among 300,000 to 350,000 clones listed, about nine tenths were seen once. The sample comprised peripheral blood. V and J are TRBV12-3 or TRBV12-4 and TRBJ2-3, with D unclear. The origin of this receptor is a man aged 25 to 40 with COVID-19, enrolled during active disease. CDR3 sequence: CASSLGEADTQYF. The CDR3 DNA follows: TGTGCCAGCAGTTTAGGAGAGGCAGATACGCAGTATTTT.